This TCR beta chain is drawn from a study of T cell repertoires in cytomegalovirus infection. Study information: CMV infection together with matching HLA type was indicated by public TCR beta signatures. General observations from the study: HLA-C-restricted CMV-specific TCR beta clonotypes were dominant in the ex vivo response. The study identified carriers of CMV plus the relevant HLA from cumulative public TCR beta family frequency.

With 6 bases clipped from V and 7 bases from J, the junction kept 12 bases outside the gene matches. The CDR3 loop spans 15 amino acids. Per germline, CDR1 DFQATT and CDR2 SNEGSKA (reference sequence). The sample holds many counts of this clonotype. Its target is not known. From the reads, TCRdb called clonotypes with MiXCR, one entry per CDR3 protein. The sample holds roughly 230,000 distinct CDR3 sequences; roughly 20% are singletons and the top ten take approximately 18%. Sequenced: CD8+ T cells from PBMCs. This TCR derives from a human donor in good health (CMV status not recorded). Some clones in this sample may be carry-over from other donors' samples. The gene calls are TRBV20-1 and TRBJ2-1; 10 bases align to TRBD2. CDR3 residues: CSALTAQAGGNEQFF. The CDR3 DNA reads TGCAGTGCGCTAACAGCCCAAGCGGGGGGGAATGAGCAGTTCTTC.